This section outlines one TCR beta chain sequence together with its context. Its target is unknown. The sample originates from a study of beta chain features in type 1 diabetes. Study-wide results and caveats: Any role of HLA type in TCRB rearrangement remained unresolved here. Patients with type 1 diabetes carried fewer insertions and had more deletions at their VDJ junctions. A potential PCR bias toward shorter templates would be equal in patient and control samples.

Expressed TCRB transcripts were sequenced because the entire RNA isolate underwent reverse transcription. The method was immunoSEQ multiplex PCR; TCRdb's version includes in-frame clones alone and lacks a portion of them. Of just under 150,000 clones detected, about 10% appear once; the ten largest clones hold about 1.3%. This CDR3 is built from 16 residues. Germline V gives CDR1 MDHEN, CDR2 SYDVKM. V was clipped by 9 bases and J by 5 bases; unmatched bases: 10. This receptor was obtained from a man aged 18-30 years in good health. Input material: naive CD4+ T cells from blood. This chain connects TRBV28 to TRBJ2-2; 12 bases map to TRBD2. The CDR3 DNA follows: TGTGCCAGTCGGACTAGCGGGGCCCCAGGGACCGGGGAGCTGTTTTTT. It encodes CASRTSGAPGTGELFF.